The sequence of this TCR beta chain was determined in a study of CD4+ T cells in melanoma. Study observations and caveats: A reported correlation linked neoantigen-specific CD4+ T cells to CD8+, macrophage and B cell function. Neoantigen-specific CD4+ T cells in melanoma reportedly had diverse differentiation states.

Here immunoSEQ multiplex PCR was the method, and the copy in TCRdb shows in-frame clones only, minus some. In the table there are tens of thousands of clones, roughly two thirds of which are singletons. This CDR3 is built from 13 residues. The V gene's germline CDR1 is LGHNA and CDR2 YSLEER. Trimming took 2 bases from V and 7 from J, leaving 12 bases between them. There are many counts of this clone. The antigen is undetermined. The sequence derives from a human donor with melanoma. What was sequenced was tumor tissue. The chain joins TRBV4-3 to TRBJ2-7; no definite D call. The CDR3 nucleotides read TGCGCCAGCAGCCAATTTCTGGGTTCGGAGCAGTACTTC. This translates into CASSQFLGSEQYF.